Within the sample, the clone carrying this TCR beta chain is medium-sized. Its specificity is unknown. TCRdb analysed the reads with MiXCR anew, one entry per CDR3 protein. Here the sample spans 2,000 to 3,000 distinct CDR3 sequences, approximately 19% being singletons. The sample is drawn from a study of liver allograft versus peripheral blood T cells. On the study more broadly: T cell receptor repertoires in transplanted livers were compared with those in recipients' peripheral blood. Notes on the study in general: Intra-allograft T cell receptor repertoires in the liver reportedly differed from peripheral blood repertoires.

This CDR3 contains 13 residues. The germline gives CDR1 SQVTM, CDR2 ANQGSEA. With 6 bases clipped from V and 4 bases from J, the junction kept 4 bases outside the gene matches. The rearrangement links TRBV29-1 to TRBJ1-2, with 11 bases that match TRBD1. The sequence derives from a human patient who had a liver transplant. A share of the T cells may be of graft donor origin. The CDR3 sequence: CSVPGQGVYGYTF. CDR3 coding DNA: TGCAGCGTCCCGGGACAGGGGGTCTATGGCTACACCTTC. The variable domain in full, with the rest retrieved from reference TRBV29-1 and TRBJ1-2, is SAVISQKPSRDICQRGTSLTIQCQVDSQVTMMFWYRQQPGQSLTLIATANQGSEATYESGFVIDKFPISRPNLTFSTLTVSNMSPEDSSIYLCSVPGQGVYGYTFGSGTRLTVV.